These 5 T cell receptor beta chains were sequenced from one sample in a study of shared clonotypes between healthy human individuals. Here immunoSEQ multiplex PCR was the method, and the copy in TCRdb shows in-frame clones only, minus some. The sample comprises over 2 million clones, around 90% of which are singletons, and 0.37% rests with the top ten. The sequencing input was naive CD4+ T cells from PBMCs. The subset denotes: CD45RA+ positively selected. These receptors all stem from a man aged 18 to 30 in good health. Some clones in this sample may be carry-over from other donors' samples.

To note about this clone: At the DNA level, this CDR3 is encoded by other sequences in the same sample as well. The genes are TRBV5-1 and TRBJ2-2, with 8 bases lining up with TRBD1. From germline, CDR1 is SGHRS and CDR2 YFSETQ. V lost 2 bases and J lost 4; bases outside the gene matches: 7. This CDR3 contains 16 residues. The CDR3 DNA reads TGCGCCAGCAGCTTTAGACAGGGGATCGGCACCGGGGAGCTGTTTTTT. Translating it yields CASSFRQGIGTGELFF.

The chain uses TRBV15 and TRBJ1-1; the D gene is possibly TRBD1 (6 bases). The V end was cut by 0 bases, the J end by 4 bases, with 12 bases between. Germline CDR1 reads LNHNV; CDR2 reads YYDKDF (reference sequence). CDR3 length: 15 residues. In DNA form, the CDR3 reads TGTGCCACCAGCAGAGATGGATTAGGGGGCACTGAAGCTTTCTTT. It translates to CATSRDGLGGTEAFF.

The chain joins TRBV6-5 to TRBJ1-4; D possibly corresponds to TRBD1 (5 bases). With 6 bases removed from V and 8 bases from J, the gap between germline ends came to 16 bases. This CDR3 contains 14 residues. CDR1 MNHEY and CDR2 SVGAGI come from the germline V gene. CDR3 sequence (DNA): TGTGCCAGCAGGTCCAGCAGGGATGGGGAAAAACTGTTTTTT. The encoded protein is CASRSSRDGEKLFF.

The chain uses TRBV5-4 and TRBJ2-5; 7 nucleotides line up with TRBD1. Germline V gene lookup returns CDR1 SGHNT and CDR2 YYREEE (reference sequence). The CDR3 sequence is 13 residues long. Trimming cost V 1 base and J 4 bases; bases outside gene matches: 1. CDR3 residues: CASSLNRGETQYF. The DNA of the CDR3 is TGTGCCAGCAGCTTGAACAGGGGAGAGACCCAGTACTTC.

The rearrangement joins TRBV2 to TRBJ1-1; no clear D gene. CDR3 length equals 13 residues. Per the germline V gene, CDR1 is SNHLY and CDR2 is FYNNEI. The ends were cut back, 7 bases at V and 2 bases at J, with 11 bases in the middle. CDR3 DNA sequence: TGTGCCAGCATGACCGAAAAAAACACTGAAGCTTTCTTT. Encoded protein: CASMTEKNTEAFF.